This section outlines one T cell receptor (beta chain) sequence together with its context. The data originate from a study of cytomegalovirus exposure and HLA in healthy donors. Primers: 60 Vbeta forward and 13 Jbeta reverse. Clones were sequenced by immunoSEQ multiplex PCR, and TCRdb holds only the in-frame ones, with some missing. The data contain about 140,000 clones, around four fifths of them seen just once; the ten biggest clones take up 1.4% to 1.5%. This CDR3 region has 16 residues. Trimming cost V 0 bases and J 1 base, with 14 bases left between them. Germline V gives CDR1 SGHRS, CDR2 YFSETQ.

The clonotype was recovered from a man aged 25-45 years in good health and CMV-seropositive. Sample: PBMCs. The rearrangement joins TRBV5-1 to TRBJ2-7, with D possibly being TRBD2 (6 bases). As DNA, the CDR3 is TGCGCCAGCAGCTTGGACGAAACGGGGACTTCCTACGAGCAGTACTTC. Its translation: CASSLDETGTSYEQYF.